Listed below are T cell receptor beta chains from one sample, sequenced in a study of cytomegalovirus exposure and HLA in healthy donors. Clones were read by immunoSEQ multiplex PCR, and TCRdb kept only the in-frame ones, dropping some. The repertoire includes 130,000 to 150,000 clones, about 80% of them detected once, and around an eighth sits in the top ten. The specimen sequenced was PBMCs. The receptors were sampled from a man between 40 and 49 years old in good health and CMV-seropositive. The CDR3 runs from the conserved cysteine through the conserved F or W. D genes are given only for firm matches. Not every row has a clone size; where given, it reads once, few, many or a size class.

CDR3nt,CDR3aa,v_gene,abundance,len,j_gene,d_gene
TGCGCCAGCAGTGACCAGTACCAAGAGACCCAGTACTTC,CASSDQYQETQYF,TRBV10-1,NA,13,TRBJ2-5,NA
TGTGCCAGCTCACCGGGGACAGGGGGCCCGAGCTCTGGAAACACCATATATTTT,CASSPGTGGPSSGNTIYF,TRBV18,NA,18,TRBJ1-3,TRBD1
TGTGCCAGCAGCTCACAGGGTTTCGGAAACACCATATATTTT,CASSSQGFGNTIYF,TRBV4-2,once,14,TRBJ1-3,NA
TGTGCCAGCAGTTACACTAGCGGGGTCTCCTACGAGCAGTACTTC,CASSYTSGVSYEQYF,TRBV28,NA,15,TRBJ2-7,TRBD2
TGTGCCAGCAGTGACAGGGACGGCTACACCTTC,CASSDRDGYTF,TRBV28,NA,11,TRBJ1-2,TRBD1
TGTGCCAGCAGAGCACTAGCGGGAGGGTCCGCCGGGGAGCTGTTTTTT,CASRALAGGSAGELFF,TRBV2,NA,16,TRBJ2-2,TRBD2
TGTGCCAGCAGCTTAGCGGCGACTAGCGGGAGTCCAGAGACCCAGTACTTC,CASSLAATSGSPETQYF,TRBV7-7,NA,17,TRBJ2-5,TRBD2
TGTGCCAGCAGTTTATCCGGGACAGGGGGCTGGGAGACCCAGTACTTC,CASSLSGTGGWETQYF,TRBV27,NA,16,TRBJ2-5,TRBD1
TGTGCCAGCAGGGGGCCCGAGAAAAACATTCAGTACTTC,CASRGPEKNIQYF,TRBV2,NA,13,TRBJ2-4,NA
TGTGCCAGCAGCCTCACTAGCGGGGGCTCCTACGAGCAGTACTTC,CASSLTSGGSYEQYF,TRBV7-2,NA,15,TRBJ2-7,TRBD2
TGTGCCAGCAGTAGATCGACAGTAGAAGGCTACACCTTC,CASSRSTVEGYTF,TRBV25-1,NA,13,TRBJ1-2,NA
TGTGCCAGCAATTTCGCCGGCGGGAGGGCGGGAGATACGCAGTATTTT,CASNFAGGRAGDTQYF,TRBV28,NA,16,TRBJ2-3,TRBD2
TGCGCCAGCAGCTTTGTCCCGGGACACGTCACAGATACGCAGTATTTT,CASSFVPGHVTDTQYF,TRBV5-1,NA,16,TRBJ2-3,NA
TGTGCCAGCAGCTTAGTGGAAGGAGTGGGCTATGGCTACACCTTC,CASSLVEGVGYGYTF,TRBV7-9,NA,15,TRBJ1-2,NA
TGTGCCAGCAGCTTAGGGCCCGGGGACAATGAGCAGTTCTTC,CASSLGPGDNEQFF,TRBV7-2,once,14,TRBJ2-1,NA
TGTGCCAGCCAGGGGCGGGGGACAGATACGCAGTATTTT,CASQGRGTDTQYF,TRBV10-3,NA,13,TRBJ2-3,NA
TGTGCCAGCATCTCGGAGGGCGTGAGCTCCTACAATGAGCAGTTCTTC,CASISEGVSSYNEQFF,TRBV11-2,NA,16,TRBJ2-1,NA
TGTGCCACCAGCAGAGAGGACACTACCTACGAGCAGTACTTC,CATSREDTTYEQYF,TRBV15,NA,14,TRBJ2-7,NA
TGTGCCGGAGCCGGGACAAACACCGGGGAGCTGTTTTTT,CAGAGTNTGELFF,TRBV6-6,few,13,TRBJ2-2,NA
TGCGCCAGCAGTAAGCGGGAGGGGGCAGATACGCAGTATTTT,CASSKREGADTQYF,TRBV10-2,NA,14,TRBJ2-3,TRBD2
TGCAGCGTTGGGAAGGGCGGGAGGTCGGGGACCCAGTACTTC,CSVGKGGRSGTQYF,TRBV29-1,NA,14,TRBJ2-5,TRBD2
TGTGCCACCTCCAGGGAAGAGACCCAGTACTTC,CATSREETQYF,TRBV28,NA,11,TRBJ2-5,NA
TGTGCCAGCAGCCGGGGGACTAGCGGAAGCTACGAGCAGTACTTC,CASSRGTSGSYEQYF,TRBV5-4,NA,15,TRBJ2-7,TRBD2
TGTGCCAGCTCACAAAGTAGGGGGCTGGACGAGCAGTACTTC,CASSQSRGLDEQYF,TRBV18,NA,14,TRBJ2-7,TRBD1
TGTGCCAGCAGCTTACCACAGGGGGCCCACCGGTATTTT,CASSLPQGAHRYF,TRBV7-2,NA,13,TRBJ2-3,TRBD1
TGTGCCAAAGGCTTAGTGGGGGGGGAAAAACTGTTTTTT,CAKGLVGGEKLFF,TRBV27,NA,13,TRBJ1-4,NA
TGTGCCAGCAGCCCAGGGTACAGGGGGGCCCTCCACTTT,CASSPGYRGALHF,TRBV6-5,NA,13,TRBJ1-6,TRBD1
TGTGCCAGCAGTTTAGCGGGCCTTAGCTCCTACGAGCAGTACTTC,CASSLAGLSSYEQYF,TRBV27,NA,15,TRBJ2-7,NA
TGTGCCAGCAGCGTAGGGGAGTCACTAGGCTACGAGCAGTACTTC,CASSVGESLGYEQYF,TRBV9,NA,15,TRBJ2-7,NA
TGTGCCATCAGCGGGGACACCTTCAGCTCTGGGGCCAACGGCCTGACTTTC,CAISGDTFSSGANGLTF,TRBV10-3,once,17,TRBJ2-6,NA
TGCAGCGTCGCGGGACAGCGAGGCGAGCAGTACTTC,CSVAGQRGEQYF,TRBV29-1,NA,12,TRBJ2-7,NA
TGCGCCAGCAGCTTAAACGGTTTGAATGAGCAGTTCTTC,CASSLNGLNEQFF,TRBV7-3,NA,13,TRBJ2-1,NA
TGTGCCACCCAACCGGGAGCTAACTATGGCTACACCTTC,CATQPGANYGYTF,TRBV15,NA,13,TRBJ1-2,NA
TGTGCCAGCAGTAAATCAGGGGGAACTAATGAAAAACTGCTTTTT,CASSKSGGTNEKLLF,TRBV2,NA,15,TRBJ1-4,TRBD1
TGTGCCAGCACCACGCCAATGGGGCGAACTGAAGCTTTCTTT,CASTTPMGRTEAFF,TRBV28,NA,14,TRBJ1-1,NA
TGTGCCAGCAGACTTAAACTGGCGGGGGTCTACAATGAGCAGTTCTTC,CASRLKLAGVYNEQFF,TRBV7-9,NA,16,TRBJ2-1,TRBD2
TGTGCCAGCAGCTCTTCTATTCAGGGGGATGGCTACACCTTC,CASSSSIQGDGYTF,TRBV11-2,NA,14,TRBJ1-2,TRBD1
TGTGCCAGCAGCCCGGGGGGGAGCAGGGTGGAGTATGGCTACACCTTC,CASSPGGSRVEYGYTF,TRBV5-4,NA,16,TRBJ1-2,NA
TGTGCCAGCAGCTTATCAGTACCCCCCTCGGGAGGCTACACCTTC,CASSLSVPPSGGYTF,TRBV13,NA,15,TRBJ1-2,NA
TGTGCCAGCAGGAAAGAGGCAGATACGCAGTATTTT,CASRKEADTQYF,TRBV6-1,NA,12,TRBJ2-3,NA
TGTGCCAGCAGTTACCTAGCGGAGGCCTACGAGCAGTACTTC,CASSYLAEAYEQYF,TRBV6-6,NA,14,TRBJ2-7,TRBD2
TGTGCCAGCAGCGCTACTGGTCGGGATGAGCAGTTCTTC,CASSATGRDEQFF,TRBV9,NA,13,TRBJ2-1,NA
TGTTCCAGCAGCCCGCTCCCCGGACAGGGTACCGGGGAGCTGTTTTTT,CSSSPLPGQGTGELFF,TRBV7-9,NA,16,TRBJ2-2,TRBD1
TGTGCCAGCAGCTTAGCCCCGGGACTAGACGCCCGCTTGGAGACCCAGTACTTC,CASSLAPGLDARLETQYF,TRBV7-8,NA,18,TRBJ2-5,TRBD2
TGTGCCAGCAGGGACCCGGGACTAGCGGATTCCTACGAGCAGTACTTC,CASRDPGLADSYEQYF,TRBV11-2,NA,16,TRBJ2-7,TRBD2
TGTGCCTGGAGTGGGGGGACACTTTATCAGCCCCAGCATTTT,CAWSGGTLYQPQHF,TRBV30,NA,14,TRBJ1-5,NA
TGTGCCAGCACGCCGGGACTAGGTTCCCCCGGGGAGCTGTTTTTT,CASTPGLGSPGELFF,TRBV7-8,once,15,TRBJ2-2,TRBD2